This TCR beta chain was retrieved from a study of early T cells in non-severe SARS-CoV-2 infection. Turning to the study itself: Chains from this unsorted whole-blood bulk RNA could not be paired. Study conclusions and caveats: Clonotype matching in VDJdb favored anti-spike CD8 responses and did not capture private and CD4 specificities.

Each single cDNA molecule received a unique molecular identifier. TCRdb ran MiXCR on the 5' RACE reads and lists one entry per CDR3 protein. The sample has 35,000 to 40,000 distinct CDR3 sequences; about 5.3% are singletons. V gave up 3 bases and J gave up 4 bases, with 15 bases separating them. Germline V gives CDR1 MNHEY, CDR2 SVGEGT. This CDR3 has 15 amino acids. Remarks on this clonotype: What it binds is unknown.

The TCR comes from an adult who was a healthcare worker with PCR-confirmed SARS-CoV-2 infection or an uninfected control (not recorded which). Sequenced: whole blood. This rearrangement joins TRBV6-2 or TRBV6-3 to TRBJ2-5; D unclear. The CDR3, as DNA: TGTGCCAGCAGTTATCACGGACCAGAGAGAGAGACCCAGTACTTC. Residues: CASSYHGPERETQYF.